This TCR beta chain came from a study of shared clonotypes between healthy human individuals. About this clone itself: Antigen unknown.

CDR1 and CDR2 (germline): SQVTM, ANQGSEA. The CDR3 contains 13 residues. V was pared by 7 bases and J by 8 bases, with 9 bases of the junction left unmatched. HIV-negative, healthy adults without recent acute infections or vaccinations were the donors. CD4+ cells underwent separation, giving CD45RA+ naive and CD45RA-negative memory subsets. Sequencing was performed with immunoSEQ multiplex PCR; in TCRdb, only in-frame clones are kept and a portion is missing. This sample has about a million clones, with 60% to 85% found just once. The study, taken as a whole, reports: Naive subsets, compared against memory subsets, generally had larger estimated richness values.

Material for sequencing was memory CD4+ T cells from PBMCs. The subset was: CD45RA-negative fraction. This clonotype originated in a man younger than 30 in good health. Some clones in this sample may be carry-over from other donors' samples. The J gene is TRBJ2-3, the V gene TRBV29-1, with 10 bases matching TRBD2. The CDR3 loop reads CSAVSSGRATQYF. The DNA of the CDR3 is TGCAGCGCTGTCTCTAGCGGGAGAGCTACGCAGTATTTT.